This TCR beta chain was retrieved from a study of OX40 agonist ivuxolimab in advanced cancers. The CDR3 is 13 amino acids. CDR1 is GTSNPN, CDR2 SVGIG, per germline (reference sequence). The V gene end was trimmed by 2 bases and the J gene end by 16 bases; junction bases not matched to a gene: 12. Study observations and caveats: More expanded clones were seen, on average, in CD8+ T cells than in CD4+. At 0.1 to 3.0 mg/kg and by week 6, clonal expansion occurred in CD4+ and CD8+ blood T cells.

Details on this clone: The antigen is not known.

Here immunoSEQ multiplex PCR was the method, and the copy in TCRdb shows in-frame clones only, minus some. Of 50,000 or so clones listed, approximately 89% are singletons. The rearrangement joins TRBV30 to TRBJ2-1, with 9 bases that match TRBD2. The sequencing here drew on CD4+ or CD8+ T cells sorted from blood, taken in a trial of the OX40 agonist ivuxolimab. This clonotype was obtained from an adult with an advanced solid tumor such as melanoma, head and neck, liver or kidney cancer. Here the CDR3 DNA reads TGTGCCTGGAGTAAAGCGGGGGGTGGTGTGCTTTTCTTC. This encodes CAWSKAGGGVLFF.